The 9 T cell receptor beta chains given below trace back to one sample, sequenced in a study of blood T cell repertoires in COVID-19. Repertoires were generated with immunoSEQ multiplex PCR, while TCRdb's copy carries only in-frame clones and drops some. The table records roughly 150,000 clones, around 90% of them present only once. Sequenced material: peripheral blood. The receptor source for this set is a human donor in a cohort sampled during active COVID-19.

The V call is TRBV5-4, the J call TRBJ1-1; maybe TRBD1 (5 bases). Germline CDR1 is SGHNT and CDR2 is YYREEE (reference sequence). The V end was cut by 3 bases, the J end by 3 bases, with 9 bases between. The CDR3 sequence is 13 residues long. DNA of the CDR3: TGTGCCAGCAGCTCGACAGCTTACACTGAAGCTTTCTTT. Protein: CASSSTAYTEAFF.

The CDR3 sequence is CASIPSGSALYEQYF. The CDR3 region has the DNA TGTGCCAGCATTCCCAGCGGGAGCGCCCTCTACGAGCAGTACTTC. The gene calls are TRBV28 and TRBJ2-7, with 8 nucleotides matching TRBD2. The V gene's germline CDR1 is MDHEN and CDR2 SYDVKM. The V gene end was trimmed by 7 bases and the J gene end by 3 bases; junction bases not matched to a gene: 11. The length of the CDR3 is 15 residues.

The chain is built from TRBV3-1 (or the pseudogene TRBV3-2) and TRBJ2-7, with D possibly TRBD1 on 6 matching bases. The CDR3 has 12 amino acids. Germline V gene lookup returns CDR1 LGHDT and CDR2 YNNKEL (reference sequence). Between the trimmed V and J ends, which lost 5 bases and 4 bases, there was a span of 9 bases. This chain's CDR3 is CASSKDSYEQYF. The DNA for the CDR3 is TGTGCCAGCAGCAAGGACAGTTACGAGCAGTACTTC.

V is TRBV2 and J is TRBJ2-1; unclear D gene. V lost 6 bases, J lost 0 bases, and 6 bases lay in between. The CDR3 is made up of 13 amino acids. Germline assignment: CDR1 SNHLY and CDR2 FYNNEI. CDR3 in amino acids: CASRASSYNEQFF. As DNA, the CDR3 is TGTGCCAGCAGAGCGAGCTCCTACAATGAGCAGTTCTTC. The variable domain in full, completed from reference TRBV2 and TRBJ2-1, reads EPEVTQTPSHQVTQMGQEVILRCVPISNHLYFYWYRQILGQKVEFLVSFYNNEISEKSEIFDDQFSVERPDGSNFTLKIRSTKLEDSAMYFCASRASSYNEQFFGPGTRLTVL.

The chain joins TRBV20-1 to TRBJ2-7, with 7 bases that match TRBD2. Trimming at V came to 6 bases and at J to 6 bases, leaving 5 bases not matched to a gene. From germline, CDR1 is DFQATT and CDR2 SNEGSKA (reference sequence). The CDR3 has 11 amino acids. The CDR3 here is CSATRTSEQYF. The DNA for the CDR3 is TGCAGTGCCACCCGGACTAGCGAGCAGTACTTC.

This clone was detected only once. The chain carries TRBV28 and TRBJ1-1; tentatively, D is TRBD1 (5 bases). Germline V gene lookup returns CDR1 MDHEN and CDR2 SYDVKM. The V gene lost 5 bases and the J gene lost 5 bases, with 21 bases spanning the gap. The CDR3 is 16 amino acids. As DNA, the CDR3 is TGTGCCAGCAGTAGATCCCCGGGACTAAGGAGGACTGAAGCTTTCTTT. Translating gives CASSRSPGLRRTEAFF.

The sample holds one count of this clone. The chain couples TRBV10-1 to TRBJ1-1; TRBD1 matches at 7 bases. Germline assignment: CDR1 WNHNN and CDR2 SYGVQD (reference sequence). Germline trimming cut 8 bases from V and 5 bases from J; bases unmatched to any gene: 14. The CDR3 consists of 15 residues. CDR3 residues: CASQMCETGWTEAFF. The DNA for the CDR3 is TGCGCCAGCCAAATGTGTGAGACAGGGTGGACTGAAGCTTTCTTT.

The J gene is TRBJ1-1, the V gene TRBV6-5; D not resolved. CDR1 is MNHEY and CDR2 is SVGAGI in the germline V gene. This CDR3 is built from 13 residues. V lost 7 bases and J 0 bases, leaving 9 bases between the germline ends. CDR3 amino acids: CASTEGLNTEAFF. CDR3 sequence (DNA): TGTGCCAGCACCGAGGGATTGAACACTGAAGCTTTCTTT.

The J gene is TRBJ1-6, the V gene TRBV2, with 12 positions matching TRBD1. Unmatched junction bases numbered 4, after V lost 4 bases and J lost 9 bases. CDR1 SNHLY and CDR2 FYNNEI come from the germline V gene. This CDR3 contains 15 residues. CDR3 residues: CASSAGTGGGSPLHF. The CDR3 region has the DNA TGTGCCAGCAGTGCCGGGACAGGGGGCGGTTCACCCCTCCACTTT.